The clone carrying this TCR beta chain was seen a single time. The antigen remains undetermined. The sample is drawn from a study of OX40 agonist ivuxolimab in advanced cancers. General observations from the study: The investigators did not determine what antigen specificity the expanded peripheral T cells had. Expanded clones were, on average, more numerous among CD8+ T cells than CD4+. Patients with a partial response at 0.1-3.0 mg/kg had among the lowest clonal expansion.

Germline-derived CDR1 and CDR2 are SGHAT and FQNNGV. CDR3 size: 16 residues. Germline trimming cut 4 bases from V and 4 bases from J; bases unmatched to any gene: 9. Anyone with autoimmune disease history or systemic immunosuppression was excluded. Only in-frame clones appear in the TCRdb table, and some are missing; sequencing was by immunoSEQ multiplex PCR. Counted here are about 24,000 clones, approximately 91% occurring once; the ten biggest clones make up 45% to 50%. This sequence joins TRBV11-2 and TRBJ2-3; 9 positions match TRBD1. Sequencing was performed on CD4+ or CD8+ T cells sorted from blood, taken in a trial of the OX40 agonist ivuxolimab. The sequence derives from an adult with an advanced solid tumor such as melanoma, head and neck, liver or kidney cancer. CDR3 DNA sequence: TGTGCCAGCAGCTACCTTCCGGGACAGGGCCCAGATACGCAGTATTTT. Protein product: CASSYLPGQGPDTQYF. The full variable domain, its missing parts supplied by reference TRBV11-2 and TRBJ2-3, is EAGVAQSPRYKIIEKRQSVAFWCNPISGHATLYWYQQILGQGPKLLIQFQNNGVVDDSQLPKDRFSAERLKGVDSTLKIQPAKLEDSAVYLCASSYLPGQGPDTQYFGPGTRLTVL.